This T cell receptor beta chain was retrieved from a study of low-dose radiotherapy and immunotherapy resistance in tumors. Across the study: Intravenous nivolumab 240 mg every two weeks plus ipilimumab 1 mg/kg every six weeks was given to patients.

First-strand cDNA used TRAV- and TRBV-specific primers, covering alpha and beta chains. Using a constant-region primer together with a V-primer adapter, TCRs were subjected to 20 to 25 PCR cycles of amplification. One entry per CDR3 protein, called by TCRdb with MiXCR from the reads. Here the sample spans 80,000 to 95,000 distinct CDR3 sequences, just under 9.5% being singletons. Time point specified: before trial treatment. CDR1 is LNHDA, CDR2 SQIVND, per germline (reference sequence). The CDR3 is 15 residues long. V lost 3 bases and J lost 0; bases outside the gene matches: 4. This clonotype was picked up many times.

The TCR was taken from a male donor with prostate cancer. The sample consisted of PBMCs, taken before treatment. The chain carries TRBV19 and TRBJ2-7, with 8 bases identical to TRBD2. CDR3 protein: CASSIGSGASYEQYF. Here the CDR3 DNA reads TGTGCCAGTAGTATCGGTAGCGGGGCCTCCTACGAGCAGTACTTC.